The clone carrying this T cell receptor (beta chain) has ten or more counts. The antigen is unknown. The data derive from a study of read filtering for tumor transcriptome and immune sequencing. Study-wide background: DNase treatment preceded whole-transcriptome library preparation. IR-seq gave about 3.5 to 10.27 million TCR reads per sample; RNA-seq gave about 75 to 1,300. Study-wide findings and caveats: Dropping single-read clonotypes raised IR-seq and RNA-seq shared-clonotype correlation.

Molecular barcoded adaptors covering alpha/delta and beta/gamma chains were used on approximately 400 ng RNA. TCRdb re-called the reads through MiXCR, storing one row per CDR3 protein. Of approximately 43,000 distinct CDR3 sequences listed, around an eighth are singletons. V was trimmed by 5 bases and J by 6 bases, leaving 21 bases between them. Germline CDR1 is MDHEN and CDR2 is SYDVKM. This CDR3 has 16 amino acids. J is TRBJ2-3 and V is TRBV28; perhaps TRBD2 as D (6 bases). The sequencing input was a population of CD138-negative cells sorted from bone marrow. This receptor was obtained from a donor over 35 with multiple myeloma. The CDR3 loop reads CASSGVSGLTFDTQYF. The CDR3 DNA reads as TGTGCCAGCAGTGGCGTTAGCGGTCTCACATTCGATACGCAGTATTTT.